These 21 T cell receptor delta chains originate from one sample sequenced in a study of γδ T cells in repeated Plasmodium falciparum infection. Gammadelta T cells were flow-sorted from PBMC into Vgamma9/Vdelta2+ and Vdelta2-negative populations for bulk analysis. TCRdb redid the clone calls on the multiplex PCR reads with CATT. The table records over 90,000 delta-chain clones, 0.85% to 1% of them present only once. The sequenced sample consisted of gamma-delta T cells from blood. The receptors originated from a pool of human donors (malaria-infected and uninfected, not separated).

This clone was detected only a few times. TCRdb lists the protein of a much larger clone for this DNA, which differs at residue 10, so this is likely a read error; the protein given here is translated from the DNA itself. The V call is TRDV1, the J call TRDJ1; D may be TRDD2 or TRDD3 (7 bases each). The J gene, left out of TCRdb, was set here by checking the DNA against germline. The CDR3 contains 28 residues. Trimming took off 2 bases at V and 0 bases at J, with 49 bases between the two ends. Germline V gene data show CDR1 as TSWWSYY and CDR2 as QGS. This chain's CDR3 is CALGEYPPSCLVQRTGAGVVTYTDKLIF. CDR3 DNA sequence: TGTGCTCTTGGGGAATATCCCCCTTCCTGCTTAGTTCAGAGAACTGGGGCGGGGGTCGTGACGTACACCGATAAACTCATCTTT.

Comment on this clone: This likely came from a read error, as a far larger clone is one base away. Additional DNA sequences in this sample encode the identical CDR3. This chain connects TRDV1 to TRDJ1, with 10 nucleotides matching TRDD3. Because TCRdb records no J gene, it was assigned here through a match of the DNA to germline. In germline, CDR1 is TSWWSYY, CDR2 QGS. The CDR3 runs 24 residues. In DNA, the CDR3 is TGTGCCCTTGGGGAGCCCCTTCCTGAATTAGGGGGGGGGATACGCTTCGTGTACACCGATAAACTCATCTTT. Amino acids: CALGEPLPELGGGIRFVYTDKLIF.

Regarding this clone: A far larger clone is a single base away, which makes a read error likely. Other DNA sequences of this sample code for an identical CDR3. The DNA for the CDR3 is TGTGCCCTTGGGGGCACGAAACTCATCTTT. Its protein product is CALGGTKLIF. The chain employs TRDV1 and TRDJ1, with D possibly TRDD3 on 6 matching bases. The J gene is not listed in TCRdb, so it was assigned here from a DNA match to germline. The germline gives CDR1 TSWWSYY, CDR2 QGS. The CDR3 totals 10 residues.

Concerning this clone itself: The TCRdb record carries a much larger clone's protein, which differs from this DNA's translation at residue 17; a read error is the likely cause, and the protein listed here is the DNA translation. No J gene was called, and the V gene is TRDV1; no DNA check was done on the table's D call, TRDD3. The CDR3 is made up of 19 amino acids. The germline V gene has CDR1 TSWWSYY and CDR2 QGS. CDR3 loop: CALRAVRSVLGVGPDKPIF. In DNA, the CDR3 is TGTGCTCTCCGGGCCGTTCGATCCGTACTGGGGGTAGGCCCCGATAAACCCATCTTT.

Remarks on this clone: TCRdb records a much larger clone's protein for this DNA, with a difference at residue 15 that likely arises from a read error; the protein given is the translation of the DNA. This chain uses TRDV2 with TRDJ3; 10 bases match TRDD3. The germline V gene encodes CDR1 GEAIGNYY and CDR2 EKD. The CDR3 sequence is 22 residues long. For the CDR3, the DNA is TGTGCCTGTGACAGAGAGTTTGGTGGGGGATACCCAAGCTCCCGGGACACCCGACAGATGTTTTTC. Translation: CACDREFGGGYPSSRDTRQMFF.

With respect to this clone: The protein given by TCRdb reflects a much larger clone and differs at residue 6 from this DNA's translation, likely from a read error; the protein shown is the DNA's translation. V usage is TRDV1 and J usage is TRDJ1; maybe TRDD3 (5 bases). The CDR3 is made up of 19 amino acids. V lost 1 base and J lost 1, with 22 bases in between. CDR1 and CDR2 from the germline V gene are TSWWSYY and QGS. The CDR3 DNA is TGTGCTCTTGGGGAACACTCATCTTTCATCTGGGTTAGCACCGATAAACTCATCTTT. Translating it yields CALGEHSSFIWVSTDKLIF.

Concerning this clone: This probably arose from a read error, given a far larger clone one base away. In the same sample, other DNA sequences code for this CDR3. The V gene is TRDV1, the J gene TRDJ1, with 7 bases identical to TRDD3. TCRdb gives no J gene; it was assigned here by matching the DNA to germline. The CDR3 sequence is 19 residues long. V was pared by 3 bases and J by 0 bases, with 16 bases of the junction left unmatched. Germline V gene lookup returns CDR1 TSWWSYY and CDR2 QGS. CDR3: CALGDSHRSGYVYTDKLIF. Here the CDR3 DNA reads TGTGCTCTTGGGGACTCCCATCGAAGCGGATACGTATACACCGATAAACTCATCTTT.

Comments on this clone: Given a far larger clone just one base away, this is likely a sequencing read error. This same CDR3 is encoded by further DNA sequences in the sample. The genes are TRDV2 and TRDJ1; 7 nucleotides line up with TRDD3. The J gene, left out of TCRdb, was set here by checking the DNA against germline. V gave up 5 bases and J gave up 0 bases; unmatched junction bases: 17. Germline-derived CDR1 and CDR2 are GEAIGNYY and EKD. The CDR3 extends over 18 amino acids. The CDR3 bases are TGTGCCTGTGTGTGTATCTCCTGGGGGCCTCCTCACACCGATAAACTCATCTTT. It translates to CACVCISWGPPHTDKLIF.

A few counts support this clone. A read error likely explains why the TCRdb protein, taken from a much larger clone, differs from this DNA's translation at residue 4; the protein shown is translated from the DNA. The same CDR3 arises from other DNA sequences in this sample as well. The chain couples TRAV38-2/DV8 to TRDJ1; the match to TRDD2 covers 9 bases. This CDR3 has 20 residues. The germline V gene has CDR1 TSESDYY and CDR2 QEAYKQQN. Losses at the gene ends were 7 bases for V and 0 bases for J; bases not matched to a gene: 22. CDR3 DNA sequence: TGTGCTTATTTCCCTTCCTACAAGGGAATAAATATTGTCTACACCGATAAACTCATCTTT. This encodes CAYFPSYKGINIVYTDKLIF.

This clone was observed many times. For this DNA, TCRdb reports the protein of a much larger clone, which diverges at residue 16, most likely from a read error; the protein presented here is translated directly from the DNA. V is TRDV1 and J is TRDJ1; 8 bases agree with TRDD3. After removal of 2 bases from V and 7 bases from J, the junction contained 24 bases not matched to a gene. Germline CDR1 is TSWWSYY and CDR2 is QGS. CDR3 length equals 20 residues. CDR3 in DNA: TGTGCTCTTGGGGAAACTCTTAGAAGGATCACTAGACGCTGGGGGAGTAAACTCATCTTT. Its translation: CALGETLRRITRRWGSKLIF.

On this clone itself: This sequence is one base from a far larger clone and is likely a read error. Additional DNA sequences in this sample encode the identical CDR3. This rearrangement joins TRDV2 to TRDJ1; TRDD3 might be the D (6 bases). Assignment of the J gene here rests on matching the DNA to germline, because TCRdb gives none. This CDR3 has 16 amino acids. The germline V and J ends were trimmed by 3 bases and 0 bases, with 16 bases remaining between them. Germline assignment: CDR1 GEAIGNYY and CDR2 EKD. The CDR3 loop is CACDRLGGNYTDKLIF. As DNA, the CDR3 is TGTGCCTGTGACCGACTGGGAGGGAACTACACCGATAAACTCATCTTT.

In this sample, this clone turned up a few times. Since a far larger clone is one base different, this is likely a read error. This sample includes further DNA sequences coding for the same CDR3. The CDR3 reads CACDPGFPKRFKDTITWDTRQMFF. The DNA for the CDR3 is TGTGCCTGTGACCCCGGGTTCCCTAAGCGGTTTAAGGACACTATCACCTGGGACACCCGACAGATGTTTTTC. The gene calls are TRDV2 and TRDJ3; no clear D. Here the J gene came from matching the DNA to germline, since TCRdb omits it. This CDR3 has 24 amino acids. CDR1 is GEAIGNYY and CDR2 is EKD in the germline V gene. V lost 3 bases and J 2 bases, leaving 34 bases between the germline ends.

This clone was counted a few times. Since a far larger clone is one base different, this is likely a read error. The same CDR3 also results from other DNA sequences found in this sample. CDR3 nucleotide sequence: TGTGCCTGTGACACCGTGGGGAGTAAAGTGAAGGGCACCGATAAACTCATCTTT. Protein product: CACDTVGSKVKGTDKLIF. The genes are TRDV2 and TRDJ1; tentative D call: TRDD3 (5 bases). Assignment of the J gene here rests on matching the DNA to germline, because TCRdb gives none. V lost 0 bases and J lost 1, with 20 bases in between. The CDR3 has 18 residues. CDR1 and CDR2 from the germline V gene are GEAIGNYY and EKD.

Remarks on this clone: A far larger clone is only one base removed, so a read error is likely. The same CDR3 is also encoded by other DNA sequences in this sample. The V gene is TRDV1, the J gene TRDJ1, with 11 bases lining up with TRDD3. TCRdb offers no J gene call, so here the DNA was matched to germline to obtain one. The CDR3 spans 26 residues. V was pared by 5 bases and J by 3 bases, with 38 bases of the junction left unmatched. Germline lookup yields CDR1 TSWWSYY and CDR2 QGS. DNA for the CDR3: TGTGCTCTTGGGAAAAAAGAGCGGAAGGGTCCTACAGGGGGTAGGTACTGGGGGATATTTGCCGATAAACTCATCTTT. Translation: CALGKKERKGPTGGRYWGIFADKLIF.

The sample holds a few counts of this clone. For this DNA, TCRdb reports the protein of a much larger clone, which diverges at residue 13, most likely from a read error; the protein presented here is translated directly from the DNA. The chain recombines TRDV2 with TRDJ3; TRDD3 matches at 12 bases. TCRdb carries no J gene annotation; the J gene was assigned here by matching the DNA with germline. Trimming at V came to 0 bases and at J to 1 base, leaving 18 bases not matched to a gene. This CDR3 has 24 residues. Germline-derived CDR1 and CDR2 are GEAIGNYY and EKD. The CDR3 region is CACDTGSTTGGYCDWSWDTRQMFF. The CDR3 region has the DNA TGTGCCTGTGACACCGGGTCTACTACTGGGGGATACTGTGATTGGTCCTGGGACACCCGACAGATGTTTTTC.

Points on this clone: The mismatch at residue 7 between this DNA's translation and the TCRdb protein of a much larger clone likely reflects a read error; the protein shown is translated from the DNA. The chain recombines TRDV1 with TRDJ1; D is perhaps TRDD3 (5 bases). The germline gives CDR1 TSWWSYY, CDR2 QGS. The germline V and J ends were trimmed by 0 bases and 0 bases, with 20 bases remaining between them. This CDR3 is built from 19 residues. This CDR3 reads CALGELPSPRWGYTDKLIF. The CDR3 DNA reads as TGTGCTCTTGGGGAACTTCCCTCACCCCGATGGGGTTACACCGATAAACTCATCTTT.

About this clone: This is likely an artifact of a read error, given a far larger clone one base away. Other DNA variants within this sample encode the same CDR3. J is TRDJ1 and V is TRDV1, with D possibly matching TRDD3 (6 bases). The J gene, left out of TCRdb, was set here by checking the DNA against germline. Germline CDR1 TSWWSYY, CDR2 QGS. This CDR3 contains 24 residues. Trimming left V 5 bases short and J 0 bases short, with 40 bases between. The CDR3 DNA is TGTGCTCTTGGGACCCTCCGGAGGGGAGCAATTCCTGTTTCTGTACTGGGTGACACCGATAAACTCATCTTT. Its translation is CALGTLRRGAIPVSVLGDTDKLIF.

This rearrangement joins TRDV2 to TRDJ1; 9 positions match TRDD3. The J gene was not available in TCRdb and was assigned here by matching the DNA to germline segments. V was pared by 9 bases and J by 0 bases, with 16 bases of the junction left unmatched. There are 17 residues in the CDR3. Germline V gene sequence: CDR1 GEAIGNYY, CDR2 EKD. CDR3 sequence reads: CAPCPPYWGNNTDKLIF. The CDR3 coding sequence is TGTGCCCCTTGCCCTCCTTACTGGGGGAATAACACCGATAAACTCATCTTT.

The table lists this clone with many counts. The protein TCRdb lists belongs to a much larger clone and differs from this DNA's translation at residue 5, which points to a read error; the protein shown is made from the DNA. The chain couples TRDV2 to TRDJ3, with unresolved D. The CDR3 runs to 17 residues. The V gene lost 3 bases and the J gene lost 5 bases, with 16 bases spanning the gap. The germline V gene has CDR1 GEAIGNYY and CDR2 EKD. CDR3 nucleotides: TGTGCCTGTGACGCCGCCGAAGAGAACAGGGACACCCGACAGATGTTTTTC. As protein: CACDAAEENRDTRQMFF.

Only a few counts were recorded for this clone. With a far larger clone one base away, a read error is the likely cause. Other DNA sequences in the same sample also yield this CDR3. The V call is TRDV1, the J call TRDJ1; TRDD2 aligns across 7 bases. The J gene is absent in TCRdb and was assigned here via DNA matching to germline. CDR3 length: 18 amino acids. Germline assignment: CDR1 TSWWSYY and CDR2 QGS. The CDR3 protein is CALGERFPTTGSRDKLIF. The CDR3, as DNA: TGTGCTCTCGGGGAAAGATTTCCTACGACCGGGTCTCGCGATAAACTCATCTTT.

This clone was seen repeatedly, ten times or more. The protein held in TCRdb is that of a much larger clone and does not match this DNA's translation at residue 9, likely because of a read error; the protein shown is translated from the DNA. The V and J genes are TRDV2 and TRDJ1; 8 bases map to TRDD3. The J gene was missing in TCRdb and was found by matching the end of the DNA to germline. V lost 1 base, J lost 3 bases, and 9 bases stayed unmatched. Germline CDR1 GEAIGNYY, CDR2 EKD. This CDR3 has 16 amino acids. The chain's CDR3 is CACDTLGAQGADKLIF. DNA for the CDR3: TGTGCCTGTGACACACTGGGGGCCCAAGGGGCCGATAAACTCATCTTT.